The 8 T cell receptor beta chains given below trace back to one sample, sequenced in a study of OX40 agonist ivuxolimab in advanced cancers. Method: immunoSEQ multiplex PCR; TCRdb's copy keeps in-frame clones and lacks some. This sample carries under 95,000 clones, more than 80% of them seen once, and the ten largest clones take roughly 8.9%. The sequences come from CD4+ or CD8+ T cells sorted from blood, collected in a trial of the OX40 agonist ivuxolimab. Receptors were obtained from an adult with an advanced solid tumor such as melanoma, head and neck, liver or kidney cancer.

The CDR3 DNA reads TGTGCCAGCAAATTAGAAGGCCTCCTCCGGTCCGAGCAGTACTTC. It specifies CASKLEGLLRSEQYF. This chain links TRBV2 with TRBJ2-7; D gene ambiguous. This CDR3 comprises 15 residues. Trimming pared 7 bases from V and 6 bases from J, leaving 22 bases between. Germline V gene lookup returns CDR1 SNHLY and CDR2 FYNNEI.

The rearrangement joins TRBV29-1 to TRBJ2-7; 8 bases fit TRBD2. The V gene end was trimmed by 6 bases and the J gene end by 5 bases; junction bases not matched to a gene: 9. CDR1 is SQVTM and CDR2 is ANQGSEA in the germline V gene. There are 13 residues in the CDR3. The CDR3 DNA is TGCAGCGTCCCGGGACTAGGGGTCCACGAGCAGTACTTC. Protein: CSVPGLGVHEQYF.

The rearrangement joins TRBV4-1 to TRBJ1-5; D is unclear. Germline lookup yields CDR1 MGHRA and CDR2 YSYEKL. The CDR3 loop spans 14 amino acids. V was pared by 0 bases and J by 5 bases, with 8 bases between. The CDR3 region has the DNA TGCGCCAGCAGCCAAGATCGCTACGATCAGCCCCAGCATTTT. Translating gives CASSQDRYDQPQHF.

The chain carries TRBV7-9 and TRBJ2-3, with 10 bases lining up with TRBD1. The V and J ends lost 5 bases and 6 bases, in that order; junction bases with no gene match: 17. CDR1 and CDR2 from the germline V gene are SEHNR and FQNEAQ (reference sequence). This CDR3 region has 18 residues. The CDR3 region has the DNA TGTGCCAGCAGCCCCCGATATCCCGGGACAGGGGAGTACGATACGCAGTATTTT. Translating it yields CASSPRYPGTGEYDTQYF.

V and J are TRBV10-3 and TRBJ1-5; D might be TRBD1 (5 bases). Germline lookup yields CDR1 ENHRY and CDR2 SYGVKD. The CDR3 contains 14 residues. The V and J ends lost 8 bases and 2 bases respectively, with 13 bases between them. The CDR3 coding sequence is TGTGCCATCCTAAAAGACAGCGGCAATCAGCCCCAGCATTTT. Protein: CAILKDSGNQPQHF.

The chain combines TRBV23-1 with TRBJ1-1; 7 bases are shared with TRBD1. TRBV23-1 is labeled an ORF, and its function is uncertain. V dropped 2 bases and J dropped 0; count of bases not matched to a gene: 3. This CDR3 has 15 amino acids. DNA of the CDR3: TGCGCCAGCAGTCAACCCAGGGGGGTGAACACTGAAGCTTTCTTT. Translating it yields CASSQPRGVNTEAFF.

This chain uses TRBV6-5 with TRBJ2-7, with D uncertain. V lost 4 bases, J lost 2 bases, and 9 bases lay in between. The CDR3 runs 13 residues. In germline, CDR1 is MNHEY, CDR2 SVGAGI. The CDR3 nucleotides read TGTGCCAGCAGTTGGCAGACGGCCTACGAGCAGTACTTC. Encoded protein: CASSWQTAYEQYF.

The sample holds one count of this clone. The CDR3 DNA reads TGTGCCAGCAGCTTAGCTTCAAGGGAGCAGTACTTC. Encoded protein: CASSLASREQYF. V gene TRBV7-9 combines with J gene TRBJ2-5, with TRBD2 as a possible D gene (5 bases). Per germline, CDR1 SEHNR and CDR2 FQNEAQ (reference sequence). Trimming left V 0 bases short and J 11 bases short, with 10 bases between. The CDR3 runs to 12 residues. Drawing the rest from reference TRBV7-9 and TRBJ2-5, the complete variable domain is DTGVSQNPRHKITKRGQNVTFRCDPISEHNRLYWYRQTLGQGPEFLTYFQNEAQLEKSRLLSDRFSAERPKGSFSTLEIQRTEQGDSAMYLCASSLASREQYFGPGTRLLVL.